The present T cell receptor (beta chain) was sequenced within a study of post-analysis software for immune sequencing data. Study-wide context: The courses of disease that were included comprised relapsing-remitting, secondary progressive and progressive-relapsing multiple sclerosis. Broader study findings: Compared with controls, patients had more of five or six TRBV segments, including TRBV5-6, TRBV5-1 and TRBV20-1. Batch-mates among the samples co-clustered strongly by F measure. Controls had significantly higher normalized Chao1 diversity than multiple sclerosis patients.

Included in the TCR beta cDNA libraries were unique molecular identifiers. When 1 to 10 million T cells were used, they gave about 540,000 cDNA molecules. TCRdb called the PCR reads again in MiXCR, with one record for every CDR3 protein. The sample lists about 540,000 distinct CDR3 sequences; about a third were seen once. The CDR3 contains 13 residues. With regard to this clonotype: The target antigen is unknown. Sequence at one end of the junction differs from germline and may be a read error.

The receptor was derived from a girl aged 2-17 years with multiple sclerosis. The chain joins TRBV12-3 or TRBV12-4 to TRBJ1-2; no clear D gene. The material sequenced was blood. This chain's CDR3 is CASSSRTDYDYTF. DNA of the CDR3: TGTGCCAGCAGTTCCCGGACGGACTATGACTACACCTTC.